This TCR beta chain emerged from a study of CD8 T cells in Susac syndrome. Germline V gene lookup returns CDR1 GTSNPN and CDR2 SVGIG (reference sequence). This CDR3 is built from 14 residues. V shed 0 bases and J shed 6 bases, with 15 bases lying between them. RNA, at 0.5 to 1 ug, was reverse transcribed with random hexamers. TCRdb re-called the immunoSEQ multiplex PCR reads through MiXCR, storing one row per CDR3 protein. The table lists fewer than 200,000 distinct CDR3 sequences, about 95% of them singletons. This sequence joins TRBV30 and TRBJ2-7, with a possible D match to TRBD1 (5 bases). The clonotype was recovered from a human donor in good health. The sample taken for sequencing was CD4+ T cells from PBMCs. CDR3 sequence: CAWSVRQLWGEQYF. The CDR3 region has the DNA TGTGCCTGGAGTGTACGACAGCTCTGGGGCGAGCAGTACTTC.